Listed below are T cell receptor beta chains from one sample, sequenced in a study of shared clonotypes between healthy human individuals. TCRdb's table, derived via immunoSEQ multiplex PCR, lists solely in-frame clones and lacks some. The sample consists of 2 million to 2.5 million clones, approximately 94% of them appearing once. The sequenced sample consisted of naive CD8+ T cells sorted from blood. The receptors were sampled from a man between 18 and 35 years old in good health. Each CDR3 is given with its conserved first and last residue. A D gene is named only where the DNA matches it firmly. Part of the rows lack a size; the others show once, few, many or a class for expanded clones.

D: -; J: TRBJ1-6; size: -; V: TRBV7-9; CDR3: CASSLDGSSYNSPLHF; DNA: TGTGCCAGCAGCTTAGATGGGAGCTCCTATAATTCACCCCTCCACTTT
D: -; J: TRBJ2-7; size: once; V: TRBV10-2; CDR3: CASSEPASYEQYF; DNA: TGCGCCAGCAGTGAGCCGGCTTCCTACGAGCAGTACTTC
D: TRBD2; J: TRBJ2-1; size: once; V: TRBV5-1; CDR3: CASSPVAGSNEQFF; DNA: TGCGCCAGCAGCCCCGTAGCGGGGAGCAATGAGCAGTTCTTC
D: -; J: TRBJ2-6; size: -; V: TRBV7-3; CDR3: CASSLGVQISGANVLTF; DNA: TGTGCCAGCAGCTTAGGGGTGCAAATCTCTGGGGCCAACGTCCTGACTTTC
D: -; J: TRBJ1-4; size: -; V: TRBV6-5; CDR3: CASSYRGINEKLFF; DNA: TGTGCCAGCAGTTATAGAGGGATTAATGAAAAACTGTTTTTT
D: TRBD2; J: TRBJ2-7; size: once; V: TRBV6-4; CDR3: CARRLAGFYEQYF; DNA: TGTGCCAGGCGACTAGCGGGGTTCTACGAGCAGTACTTC
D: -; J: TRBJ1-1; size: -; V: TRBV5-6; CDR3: CASSLWGPDTEAFF; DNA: TGTGCCAGCAGCTTGTGGGGACCTGACACTGAAGCTTTCTTT
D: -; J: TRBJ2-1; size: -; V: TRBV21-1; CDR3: CASSKGDFIYWYNEQFF; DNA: TGTGCCAGCAGCAAAGGCGACTTTATTTACTGGTACAATGAGCAGTTCTTC
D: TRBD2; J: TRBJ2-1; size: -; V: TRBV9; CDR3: CASSGTSGLARDEQFF; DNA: TGTGCCAGCAGCGGCACCTCGGGACTAGCACGAGATGAGCAGTTCTTC
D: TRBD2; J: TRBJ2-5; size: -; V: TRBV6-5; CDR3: CASSYWAAGDETQYF; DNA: TGTGCCAGCAGTTACTGGGCGGCGGGGGATGAGACCCAGTACTTC
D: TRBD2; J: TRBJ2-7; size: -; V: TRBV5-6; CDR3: CASSSVAGGWSYEQYF; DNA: TGTGCCAGCAGCTCGGTAGCGGGGGGTTGGTCCTACGAGCAGTACTTC
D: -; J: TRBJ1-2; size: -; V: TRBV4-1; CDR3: CASSFLVYTNYGYTF; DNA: TGCGCCAGCAGCTTCCTTGTCTATACTAACTATGGCTACACCTTC
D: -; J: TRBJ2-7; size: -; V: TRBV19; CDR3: CASSMSGIGHEQYF; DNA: TGTGCCAGTAGTATGTCCGGAATTGGGCACGAGCAGTACTTC
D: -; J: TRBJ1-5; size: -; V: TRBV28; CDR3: CASTLLGGVQPQHF; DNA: TGTGCCAGCACCCTACTGGGGGGCGTTCAGCCCCAGCATTTT
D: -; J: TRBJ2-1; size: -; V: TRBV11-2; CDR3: CASSLEGTANEQFF; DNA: TGTGCCAGCAGCTTAGAGGGGACCGCCAATGAGCAGTTCTTC
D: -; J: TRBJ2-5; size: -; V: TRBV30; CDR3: CAWSVILGNRETQYF; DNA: TGTGCCTGGAGTGTAATCTTAGGGAACCGAGAGACCCAGTACTTC
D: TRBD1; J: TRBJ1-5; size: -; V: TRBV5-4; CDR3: CASSSQGEEYNQPQHF; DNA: TGTGCCAGCAGCTCTCAGGGGGAAGAGTACAATCAGCCCCAGCATTTT
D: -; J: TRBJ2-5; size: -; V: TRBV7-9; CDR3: CASSLAVEETQYF; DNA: TGTGCCAGCAGCTTAGCAGTGGAAGAGACCCAGTACTTC
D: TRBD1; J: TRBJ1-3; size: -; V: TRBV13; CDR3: CASSSDRGGPGNTIYF; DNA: TGTGCCAGCAGCTCCGACAGGGGAGGACCTGGAAACACCATATATTTT
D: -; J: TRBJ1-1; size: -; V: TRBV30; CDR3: CAWSVRLGSMNTEAFF; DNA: TGTGCCTGGAGTGTACGTCTGGGTTCCATGAACACTGAAGCTTTCTTT
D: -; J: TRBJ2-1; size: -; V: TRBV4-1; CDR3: CASSQMYRYNEQFF; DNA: TGCGCCAGCAGCCAAATGTACAGATACAATGAGCAGTTCTTC
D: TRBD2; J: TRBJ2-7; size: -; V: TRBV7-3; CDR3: CASSLLAGGYEQYF; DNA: TGTGCCAGCAGCTTATTAGCGGGGGGCTACGAGCAGTACTTC
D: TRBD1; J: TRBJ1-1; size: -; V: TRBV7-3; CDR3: CASSLGQGAGTEAFF; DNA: TGTGCCAGCAGCTTAGGACAGGGGGCTGGAACTGAAGCTTTCTTT
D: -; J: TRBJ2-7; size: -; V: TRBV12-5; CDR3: CASGPSTYEQYF; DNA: TGTGCTAGTGGCCCTTCGACCTACGAGCAGTACTTC
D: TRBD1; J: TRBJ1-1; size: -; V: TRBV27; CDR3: CASSYTGGDTEAFF; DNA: TGTGCCAGCAGCTATACAGGGGGGGACACTGAAGCTTTCTTT
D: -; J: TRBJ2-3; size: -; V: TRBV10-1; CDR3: CASSEDWDVGDTQYF; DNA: TGCGCCAGCAGTGAGGATTGGGACGTAGGAGATACGCAGTATTTT
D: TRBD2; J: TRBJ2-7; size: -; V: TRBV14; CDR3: CASSQATLAGKWLDEQYF; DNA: TGTGCCAGCAGCCAAGCAACCCTAGCGGGAAAGTGGTTGGACGAGCAGTACTTC
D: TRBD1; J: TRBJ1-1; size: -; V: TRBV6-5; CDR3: CATMRDRETEAFF; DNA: TGTGCTACGATGAGGGACAGGGAGACTGAAGCTTTCTTT
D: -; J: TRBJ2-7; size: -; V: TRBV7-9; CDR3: CASRLLYEQYF; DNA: TGTGCCAGCAGACTCTTGTACGAGCAGTACTTC
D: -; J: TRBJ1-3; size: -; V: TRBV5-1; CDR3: CASSLSGLSGNTIYF; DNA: TGCGCCAGCAGCTTGTCGGGGCTCTCTGGAAACACCATATATTTT
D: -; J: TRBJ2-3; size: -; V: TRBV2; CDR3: CASGGPTDTQYF; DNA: TGTGCCAGCGGAGGGCCCACAGATACGCAGTATTTT
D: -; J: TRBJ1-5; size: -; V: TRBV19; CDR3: CASSGRAGNQPQHF; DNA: TGTGCCAGTAGTGGGCGGGCGGGCAATCAGCCCCAGCATTTT